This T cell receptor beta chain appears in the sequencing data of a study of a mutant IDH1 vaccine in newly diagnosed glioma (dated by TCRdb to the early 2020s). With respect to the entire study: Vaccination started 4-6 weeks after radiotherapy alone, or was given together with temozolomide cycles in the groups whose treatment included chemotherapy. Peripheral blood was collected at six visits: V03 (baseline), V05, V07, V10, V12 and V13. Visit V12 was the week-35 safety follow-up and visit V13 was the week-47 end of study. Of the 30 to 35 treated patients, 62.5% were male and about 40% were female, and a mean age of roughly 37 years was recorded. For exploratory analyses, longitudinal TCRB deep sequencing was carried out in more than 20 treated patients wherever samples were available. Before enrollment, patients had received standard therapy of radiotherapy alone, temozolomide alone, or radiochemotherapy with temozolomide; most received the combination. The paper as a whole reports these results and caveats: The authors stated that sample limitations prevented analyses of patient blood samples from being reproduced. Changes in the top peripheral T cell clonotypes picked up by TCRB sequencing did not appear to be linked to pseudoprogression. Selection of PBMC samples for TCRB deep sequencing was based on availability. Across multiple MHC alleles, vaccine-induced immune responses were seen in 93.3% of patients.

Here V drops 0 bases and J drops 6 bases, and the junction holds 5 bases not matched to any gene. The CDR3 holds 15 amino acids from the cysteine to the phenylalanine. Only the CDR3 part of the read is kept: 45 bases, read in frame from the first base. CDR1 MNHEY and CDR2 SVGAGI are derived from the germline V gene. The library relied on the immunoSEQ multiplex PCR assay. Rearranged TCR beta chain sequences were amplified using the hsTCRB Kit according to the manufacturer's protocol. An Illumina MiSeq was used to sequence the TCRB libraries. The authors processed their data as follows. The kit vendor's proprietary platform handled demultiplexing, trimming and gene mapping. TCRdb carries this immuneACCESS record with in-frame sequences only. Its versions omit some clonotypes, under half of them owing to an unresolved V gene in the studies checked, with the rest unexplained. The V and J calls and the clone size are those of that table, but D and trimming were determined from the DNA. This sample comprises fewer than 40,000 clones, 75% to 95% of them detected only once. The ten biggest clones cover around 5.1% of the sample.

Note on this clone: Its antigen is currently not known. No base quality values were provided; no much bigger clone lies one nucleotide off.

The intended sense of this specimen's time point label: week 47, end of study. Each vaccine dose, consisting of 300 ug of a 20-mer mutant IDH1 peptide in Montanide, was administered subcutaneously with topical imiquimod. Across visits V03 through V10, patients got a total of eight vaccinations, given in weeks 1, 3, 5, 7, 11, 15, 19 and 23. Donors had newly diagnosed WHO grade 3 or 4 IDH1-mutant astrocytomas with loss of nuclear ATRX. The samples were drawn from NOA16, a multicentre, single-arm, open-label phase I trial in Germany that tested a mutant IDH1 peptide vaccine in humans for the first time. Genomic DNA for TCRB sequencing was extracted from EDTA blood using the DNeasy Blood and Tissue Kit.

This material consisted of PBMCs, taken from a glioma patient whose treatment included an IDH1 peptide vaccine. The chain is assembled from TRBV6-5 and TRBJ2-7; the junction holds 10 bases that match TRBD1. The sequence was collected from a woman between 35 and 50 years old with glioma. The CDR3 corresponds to CASSYSGTGVTEQYF. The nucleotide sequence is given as TGTGCCAGCAGTTACTCCGGGACAGGGGTCACCGAGCAGTACTTC.